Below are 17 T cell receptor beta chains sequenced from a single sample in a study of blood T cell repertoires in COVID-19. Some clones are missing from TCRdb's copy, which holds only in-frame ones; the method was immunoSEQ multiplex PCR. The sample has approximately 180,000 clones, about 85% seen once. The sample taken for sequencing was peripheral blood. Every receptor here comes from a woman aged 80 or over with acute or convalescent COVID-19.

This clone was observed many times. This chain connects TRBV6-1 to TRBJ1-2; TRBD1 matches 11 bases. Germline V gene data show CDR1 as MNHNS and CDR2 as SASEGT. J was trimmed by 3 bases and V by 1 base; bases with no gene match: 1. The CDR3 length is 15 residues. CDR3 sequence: CASSEGTGGHYGYTF. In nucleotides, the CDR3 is TGTGCCAGCAGTGAAGGGACAGGGGGCCACTATGGCTACACCTTC.

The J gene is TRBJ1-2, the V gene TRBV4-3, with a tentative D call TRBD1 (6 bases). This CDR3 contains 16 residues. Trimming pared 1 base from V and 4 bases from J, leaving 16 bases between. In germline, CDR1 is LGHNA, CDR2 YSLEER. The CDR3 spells CASSQATGHNFYGYTF. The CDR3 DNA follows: TGCGCCAGCAGCCAAGCCACGGGACATAACTTCTATGGCTACACCTTC.

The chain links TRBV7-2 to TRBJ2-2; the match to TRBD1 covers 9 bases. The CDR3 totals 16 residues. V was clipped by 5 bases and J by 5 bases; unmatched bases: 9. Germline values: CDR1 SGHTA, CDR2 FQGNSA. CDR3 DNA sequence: TGTGCCAGCAGCGCCAACGGACAGGGGAAGACCGGGGAGCTGTTTTTT. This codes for CASSANGQGKTGELFF.

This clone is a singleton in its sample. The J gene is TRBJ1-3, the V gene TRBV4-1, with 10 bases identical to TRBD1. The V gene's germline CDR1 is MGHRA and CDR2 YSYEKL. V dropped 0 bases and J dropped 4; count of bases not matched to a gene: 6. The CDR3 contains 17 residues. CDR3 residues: CASSQDGTGAAGNTIYF. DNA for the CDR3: TGCGCCAGCAGCCAAGATGGGACAGGGGCGGCAGGAAACACCATATATTTT.

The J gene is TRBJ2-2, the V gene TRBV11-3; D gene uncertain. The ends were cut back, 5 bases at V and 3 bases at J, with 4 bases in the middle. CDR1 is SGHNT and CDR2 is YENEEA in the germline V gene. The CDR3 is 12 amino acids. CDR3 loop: CASSQYTGELFF. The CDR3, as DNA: TGTGCCAGCAGCCAGTACACCGGGGAGCTGTTTTTT.

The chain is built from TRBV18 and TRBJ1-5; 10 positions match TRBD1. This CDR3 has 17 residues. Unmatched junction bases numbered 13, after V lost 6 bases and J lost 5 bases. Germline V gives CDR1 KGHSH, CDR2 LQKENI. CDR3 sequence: CASSFAGTGAIDQPQHF. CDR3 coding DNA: TGTGCCAGCTCGTTCGCCGGGACAGGGGCCATCGATCAGCCCCAGCATTTT. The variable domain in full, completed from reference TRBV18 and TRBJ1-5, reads NAGVMQNPRHLVRRRGQEARLRCSPMKGHSHVYWYRQLPEEGLKFMVYLQKENIIDESGMPKERFSAEFPKEGPSILRIQQVVRGDSAAYFCASSFAGTGAIDQPQHFGDGTRLSIL.

CDR3 in DNA: TGTGCCAGCAGTTCCGAGGGTACGCAGTATTTT. It encodes CASSSEGTQYF. V gene TRBV6-6 combines with J gene TRBJ2-3; TRBD2 is a possible D gene (5 bases). Deletions cut 4 bases from V and 8 bases from J, with 7 bases between. The CDR3 is made up of 11 amino acids. Germline V gives CDR1 MNHNY, CDR2 SVGAGI (reference sequence).

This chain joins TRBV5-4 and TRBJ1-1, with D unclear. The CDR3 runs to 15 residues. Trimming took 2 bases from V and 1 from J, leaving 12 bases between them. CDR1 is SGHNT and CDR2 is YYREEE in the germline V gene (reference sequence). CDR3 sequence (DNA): TGTGCCAGCAGCTTATCCGGACTGGCGAACACTGAAGCTTTCTTT. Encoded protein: CASSLSGLANTEAFF.

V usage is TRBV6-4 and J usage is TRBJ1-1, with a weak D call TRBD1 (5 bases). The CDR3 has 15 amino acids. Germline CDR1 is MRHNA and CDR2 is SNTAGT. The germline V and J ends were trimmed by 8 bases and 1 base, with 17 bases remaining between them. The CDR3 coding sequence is TGTGCCAGCCGAGTATCAGGGAGGAGGAACACTGAAGCTTTCTTT. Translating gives CASRVSGRRNTEAFF.

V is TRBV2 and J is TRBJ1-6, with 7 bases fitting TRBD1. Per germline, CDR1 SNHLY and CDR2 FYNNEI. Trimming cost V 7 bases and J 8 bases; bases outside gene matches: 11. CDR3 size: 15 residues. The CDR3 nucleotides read TGTGCCAGCATCCTAACAGGGGACGGGGATTCACCCCTCCACTTT. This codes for CASILTGDGDSPLHF.

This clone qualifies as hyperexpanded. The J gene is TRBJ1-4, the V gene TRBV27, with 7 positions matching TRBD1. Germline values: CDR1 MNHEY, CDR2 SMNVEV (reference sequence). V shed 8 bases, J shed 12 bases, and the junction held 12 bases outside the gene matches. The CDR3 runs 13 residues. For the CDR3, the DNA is TGTGCCAGCCGATGGGACAGTAGATCGGAACTGTTTTTT. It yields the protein CASRWDSRSELFF. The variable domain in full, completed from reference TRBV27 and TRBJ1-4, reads EAQVTQNPRYLITVTGKKLTVTCSQNMNHEYMSWYRQDPGLGLRQIYYSMNVEVTDKGDVPEGYKVSRKEKRNFPLILESPSPNQTSLYFCASRWDSRSELFFGSGTQLSVL.

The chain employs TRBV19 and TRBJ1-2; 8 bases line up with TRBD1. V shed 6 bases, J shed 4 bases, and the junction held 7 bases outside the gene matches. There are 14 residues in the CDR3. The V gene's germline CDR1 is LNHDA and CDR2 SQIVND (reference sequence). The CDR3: CASRGQATFYGYTF. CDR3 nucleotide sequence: TGTGCCAGTAGGGGACAGGCTACGTTCTATGGCTACACCTTC.

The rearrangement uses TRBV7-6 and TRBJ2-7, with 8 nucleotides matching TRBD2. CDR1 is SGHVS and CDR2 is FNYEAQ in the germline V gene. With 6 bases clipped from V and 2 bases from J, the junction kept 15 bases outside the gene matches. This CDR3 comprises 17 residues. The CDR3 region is CASSFPVGGRNPYEQYF. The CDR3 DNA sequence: TGTGCCAGCAGTTTTCCGGTCGGCGGGAGGAATCCCTACGAGCAGTACTTC.

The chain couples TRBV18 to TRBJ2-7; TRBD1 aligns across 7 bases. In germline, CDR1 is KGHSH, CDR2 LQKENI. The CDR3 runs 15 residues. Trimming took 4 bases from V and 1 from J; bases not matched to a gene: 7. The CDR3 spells CASSQTGTESYEQYF. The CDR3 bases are TGTGCCAGCTCACAGACCGGGACAGAATCCTACGAGCAGTACTTC. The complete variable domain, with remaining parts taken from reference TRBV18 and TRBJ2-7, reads NAGVMQNPRHLVRRRGQEARLRCSPMKGHSHVYWYRQLPEEGLKFMVYLQKENIIDESGMPKERFSAEFPKEGPSILRIQQVVRGDSAAYFCASSQTGTESYEQYFGPGTRLTVT.

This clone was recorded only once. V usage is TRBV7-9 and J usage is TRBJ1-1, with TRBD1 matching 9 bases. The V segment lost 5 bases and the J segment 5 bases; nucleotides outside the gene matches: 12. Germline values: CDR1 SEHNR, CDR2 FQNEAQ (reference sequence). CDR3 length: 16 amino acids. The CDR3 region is CASSAPETGGRTEAFF. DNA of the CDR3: TGTGCCAGCAGCGCCCCCGAGACAGGGGGTCGGACTGAAGCTTTCTTT.

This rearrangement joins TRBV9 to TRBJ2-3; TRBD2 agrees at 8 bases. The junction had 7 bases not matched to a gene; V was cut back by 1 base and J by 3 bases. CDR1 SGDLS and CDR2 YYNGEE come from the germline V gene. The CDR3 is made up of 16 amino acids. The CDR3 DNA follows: TGTGCCAGCAGCGTATTTGGGGGACTAGAAACAGATACGCAGTATTTT. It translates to CASSVFGGLETDTQYF.

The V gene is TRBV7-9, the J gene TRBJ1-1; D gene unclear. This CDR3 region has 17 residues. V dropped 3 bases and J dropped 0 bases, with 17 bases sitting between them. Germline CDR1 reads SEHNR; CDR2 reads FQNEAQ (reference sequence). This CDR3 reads CASSLYGRRGMNTEAFF. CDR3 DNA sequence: TGTGCCAGCAGCTTGTATGGACGGCGGGGTATGAACACTGAAGCTTTCTTT.